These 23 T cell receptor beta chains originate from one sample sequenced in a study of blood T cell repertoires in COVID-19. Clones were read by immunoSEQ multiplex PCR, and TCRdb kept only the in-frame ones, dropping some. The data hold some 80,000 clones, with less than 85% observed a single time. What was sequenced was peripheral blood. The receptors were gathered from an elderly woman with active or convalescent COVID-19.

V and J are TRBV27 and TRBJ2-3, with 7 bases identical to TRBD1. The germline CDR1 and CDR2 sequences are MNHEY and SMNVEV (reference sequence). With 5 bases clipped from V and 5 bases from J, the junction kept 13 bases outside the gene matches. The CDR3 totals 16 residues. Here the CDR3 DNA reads TGTGCCAGCAGTCCCCGGACAGGCCCCCTCCTAGATACGCAGTATTTT. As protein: CASSPRTGPLLDTQYF.

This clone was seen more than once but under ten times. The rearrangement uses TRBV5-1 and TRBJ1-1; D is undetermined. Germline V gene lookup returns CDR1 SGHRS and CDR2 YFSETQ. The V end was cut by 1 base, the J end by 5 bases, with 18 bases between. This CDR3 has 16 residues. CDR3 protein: CASSLLLGGVWTEAFF. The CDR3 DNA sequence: TGCGCCAGCAGCTTGTTATTGGGTGGAGTTTGGACTGAAGCTTTCTTT.

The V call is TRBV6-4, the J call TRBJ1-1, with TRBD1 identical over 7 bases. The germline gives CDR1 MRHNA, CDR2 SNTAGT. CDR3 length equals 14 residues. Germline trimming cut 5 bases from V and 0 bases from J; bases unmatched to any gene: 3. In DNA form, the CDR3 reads TGTGCCAGCAGTCCGGGACAGATGAACACTGAAGCTTTCTTT. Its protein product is CASSPGQMNTEAFF.

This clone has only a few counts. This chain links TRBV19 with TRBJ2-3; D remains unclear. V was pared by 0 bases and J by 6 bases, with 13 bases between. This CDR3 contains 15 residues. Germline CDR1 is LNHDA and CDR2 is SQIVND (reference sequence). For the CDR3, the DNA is TGTGCCAGTAGTATAGACGTCAACTTGGTGGATACGCAGTATTTT. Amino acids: CASSIDVNLVDTQYF. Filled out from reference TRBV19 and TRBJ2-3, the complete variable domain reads DGGITQSPKYLFRKEGQNVTLSCEQNLNHDAMYWYRQDPGQGLRLIYYSQIVNDFQKGDIAEGYSVSREKKESFPLTVTSAQKNPTAFYLCASSIDVNLVDTQYFGPGTRLTVL.

This chain's CDR3 is CASSQDTSGGANEQFF. For the CDR3, the DNA is TGCGCCAGCAGCCAAGATACCAGCGGGGGGGCCAATGAGCAGTTCTTC. The gene calls are TRBV4-3 and TRBJ2-1; TRBD2 matches 10 bases. From germline, CDR1 is LGHNA and CDR2 YSLEER. The CDR3 totals 16 residues. Trimming cost V 0 bases and J 6 bases; bases outside gene matches: 5.

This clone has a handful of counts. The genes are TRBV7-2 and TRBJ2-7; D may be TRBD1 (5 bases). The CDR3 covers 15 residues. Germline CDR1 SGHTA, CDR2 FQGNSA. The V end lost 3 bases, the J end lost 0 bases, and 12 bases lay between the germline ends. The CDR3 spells CASSFTSQVSYEQYF. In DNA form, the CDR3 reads TGTGCCAGCAGCTTCACGTCACAGGTCTCCTACGAGCAGTACTTC.

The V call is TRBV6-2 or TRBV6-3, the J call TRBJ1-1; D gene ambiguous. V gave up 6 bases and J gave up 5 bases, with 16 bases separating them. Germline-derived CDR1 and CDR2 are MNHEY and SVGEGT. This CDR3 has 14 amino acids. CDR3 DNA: TGTGCCAGCAGCGATCCGGGGTTGAGAACTGAAGCTTTCTTT. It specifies CASSDPGLRTEAFF.

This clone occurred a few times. This chain's CDR3 is CASSMGTGTVYGYTF. DNA for the CDR3: TGTGCCAGTAGTATGGGGACAGGGACCGTCTATGGCTACACCTTC. The chain has TRBV19 and TRBJ1-2; 9 bases align to TRBD1. The ends lost 3 bases at V and 4 bases at J; junction bases unmatched: 6. The CDR3 runs to 15 residues. Germline V lookup: CDR1 LNHDA, CDR2 SQIVND (reference sequence).

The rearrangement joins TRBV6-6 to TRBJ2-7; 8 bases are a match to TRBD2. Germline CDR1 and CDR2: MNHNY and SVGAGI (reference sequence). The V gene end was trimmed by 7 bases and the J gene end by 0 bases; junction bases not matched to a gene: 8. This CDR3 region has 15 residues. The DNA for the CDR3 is TGTGCCAGCAACTCGGGCGGGAGGAGCTCCTACGAGCAGTACTTC. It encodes CASNSGGRSSYEQYF.

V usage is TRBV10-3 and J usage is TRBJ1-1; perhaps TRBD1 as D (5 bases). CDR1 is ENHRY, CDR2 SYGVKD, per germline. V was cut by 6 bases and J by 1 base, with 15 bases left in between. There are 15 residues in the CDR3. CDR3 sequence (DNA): TGTGCCATCAGGGCAGGGAGGGGTCAGAACACTGAAGCTTTCTTT. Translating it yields CAIRAGRGQNTEAFF.

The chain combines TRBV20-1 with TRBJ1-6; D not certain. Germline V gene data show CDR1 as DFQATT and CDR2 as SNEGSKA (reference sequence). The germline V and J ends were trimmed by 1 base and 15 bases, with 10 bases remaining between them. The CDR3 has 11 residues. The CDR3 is CSARATYNLHF. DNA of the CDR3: TGCAGTGCTAGAGCCACTTATAACCTCCACTTT.

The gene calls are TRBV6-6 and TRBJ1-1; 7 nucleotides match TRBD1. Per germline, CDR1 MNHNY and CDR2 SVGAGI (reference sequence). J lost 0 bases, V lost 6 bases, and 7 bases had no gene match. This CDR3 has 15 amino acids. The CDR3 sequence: CASRDDRDMNTEAFF. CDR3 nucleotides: TGTGCCAGCAGGGATGACAGGGATATGAACACTGAAGCTTTCTTT.

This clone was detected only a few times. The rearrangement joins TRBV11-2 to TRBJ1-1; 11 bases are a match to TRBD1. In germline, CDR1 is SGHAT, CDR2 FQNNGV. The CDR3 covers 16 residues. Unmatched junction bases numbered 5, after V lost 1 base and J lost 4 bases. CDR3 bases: TGTGCCAGCAGCTTAGTCCGGACAGGGGGCATCACTGAAGCTTTCTTT. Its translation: CASSLVRTGGITEAFF.

The CDR3: CASGLQGLNEQFF. The CDR3 DNA sequence: TGTGCCAGCGGTCTACAGGGTCTTAATGAGCAGTTCTTC. The chain recombines TRBV11-3 with TRBJ2-1, with a weak D call TRBD1 (6 bases). Germline V gene lookup returns CDR1 SGHNT and CDR2 YENEEA. The germline V and J ends were trimmed by 8 bases and 7 bases, with 15 bases remaining between them. There are 13 residues in the CDR3.

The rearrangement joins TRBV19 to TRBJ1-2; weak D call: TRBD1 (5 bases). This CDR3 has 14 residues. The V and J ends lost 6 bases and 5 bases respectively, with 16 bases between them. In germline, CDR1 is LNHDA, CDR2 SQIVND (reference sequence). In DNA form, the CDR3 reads TGTGCCAGTAGCTTGAGAGGTGGACATTATGGCTACACCTTC. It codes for CASSLRGGHYGYTF.

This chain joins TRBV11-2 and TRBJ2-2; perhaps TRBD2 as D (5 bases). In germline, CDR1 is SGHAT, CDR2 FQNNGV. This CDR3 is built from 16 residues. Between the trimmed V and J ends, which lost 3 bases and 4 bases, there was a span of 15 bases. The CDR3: CASSLARGMITGELFF. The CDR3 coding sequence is TGTGCCAGCAGCTTGGCTCGGGGAATGATCACCGGGGAGCTGTTTTTT.

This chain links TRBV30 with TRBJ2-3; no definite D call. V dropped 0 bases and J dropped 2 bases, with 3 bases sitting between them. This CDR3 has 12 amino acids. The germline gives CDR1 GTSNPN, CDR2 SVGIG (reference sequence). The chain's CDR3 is CAWSVSTDTQYF. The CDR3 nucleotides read TGTGCCTGGAGTGTCTCCACAGATACGCAGTATTTT.

Here the CDR3 reads CATSRFSGNTIYF. The CDR3 DNA sequence: TGTGCCACCTCCAGGTTCTCTGGAAACACCATATATTTT. The gene calls are TRBV6-5 and TRBJ1-3; D uncertain. Germline lookup yields CDR1 MNHEY and CDR2 SVGAGI. The CDR3 runs 13 residues. V shed 10 bases and J shed 0 bases, with 10 bases lying between them.

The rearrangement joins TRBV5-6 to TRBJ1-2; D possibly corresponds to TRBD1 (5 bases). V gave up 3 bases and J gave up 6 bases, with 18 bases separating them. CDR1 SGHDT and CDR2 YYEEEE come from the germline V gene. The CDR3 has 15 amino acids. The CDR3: CASSWDGREVHGYTF. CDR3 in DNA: TGTGCCAGCAGCTGGGACGGTCGGGAGGTACATGGCTACACCTTC.

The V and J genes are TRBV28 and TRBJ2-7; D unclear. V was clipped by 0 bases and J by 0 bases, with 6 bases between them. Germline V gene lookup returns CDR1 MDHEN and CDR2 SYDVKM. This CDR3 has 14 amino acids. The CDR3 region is CASSLWRSSYEQYF. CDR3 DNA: TGTGCCAGCAGTTTATGGAGGAGCTCCTACGAGCAGTACTTC.

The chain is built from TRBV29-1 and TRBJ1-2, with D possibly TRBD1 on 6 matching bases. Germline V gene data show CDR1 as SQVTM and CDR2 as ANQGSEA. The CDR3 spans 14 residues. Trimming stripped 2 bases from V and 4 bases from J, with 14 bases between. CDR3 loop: CSVEPGDTVYGYTF. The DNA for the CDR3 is TGCAGCGTTGAACCTGGGGACACCGTCTATGGCTACACCTTC.

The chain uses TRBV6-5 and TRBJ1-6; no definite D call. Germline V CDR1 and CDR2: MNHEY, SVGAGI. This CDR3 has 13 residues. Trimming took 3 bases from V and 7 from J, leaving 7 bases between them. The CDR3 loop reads CASSYSQNSPLHF. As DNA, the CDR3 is TGTGCCAGCAGTTATTCCCAGAATTCACCCCTCCACTTT.

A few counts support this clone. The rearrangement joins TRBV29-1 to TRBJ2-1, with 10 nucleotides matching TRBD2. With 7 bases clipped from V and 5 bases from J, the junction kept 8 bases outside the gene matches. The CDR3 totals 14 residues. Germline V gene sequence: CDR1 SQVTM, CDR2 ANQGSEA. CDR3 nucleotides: TGCAGCGCCCGCCTAGCGGGAGAAAACAATGAGCAGTTCTTC. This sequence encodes CSARLAGENNEQFF.